The 18 T cell receptor beta chains reported below all come from one sample, sequenced in a study of shared clonotypes between healthy human individuals. Sequencing used immunoSEQ multiplex PCR; TCRdb keeps in-frame clones, though not all of them. The table shows 1 million to 1.3 million clones, with around 78% occurring only once. The sequencing input was memory CD4+ T cells from PBMCs. The subset denotes: CD45RA-negative fraction. The receptors stem from a man between 18 and 29 years old in good health. Some clones in this sample may be carry-over from other donors' samples.

The chain has TRBV6-5 and TRBJ2-3, with 11 positions matching TRBD2. The V segment lost 8 bases and the J segment 7 bases; nucleotides outside the gene matches: 11. The CDR3 is 15 residues long. Germline CDR1 MNHEY, CDR2 SVGAGI. The CDR3 sequence is CASRPTGLAEYTQYF. The CDR3 DNA reads TGTGCCAGCCGTCCCACGGGACTAGCGGAGTATACGCAGTATTTT.

The table lists this clone with many counts. Other DNA sequences within the sample encode an identical CDR3. For the CDR3, the DNA is TGTGCCAGCAGTTTGCGCGCAGATACGCAGTATTTT. Its protein product is CASSLRADTQYF. The chain has TRBV28 and TRBJ2-3; the D is unclear. V was cut by 3 bases and J by 4 bases, with 5 bases left in between. Looked up from germline, CDR1 is MDHEN and CDR2 is SYDVKM. The CDR3 runs to 12 residues.

The J gene is TRBJ2-7, the V gene TRBV7-2; a possible D gene is TRBD1 (6 bases). Germline V gene sequence: CDR1 SGHTA, CDR2 FQGNSA. Trimming pared 3 bases from V and 6 bases from J, leaving 12 bases between. The length of the CDR3 is 13 residues. This CDR3 is CASSFSTGSEQYF. As DNA, the CDR3 is TGTGCCAGCAGCTTTTCCACAGGGAGCGAGCAGTACTTC.

The J gene is TRBJ2-7, the V gene TRBV7-2; TRBD2 agrees at 8 bases. Germline lookup yields CDR1 SGHTA and CDR2 FQGNSA. V lost 4 bases, J lost 6 bases, and 5 bases stayed unmatched. The CDR3 spans 13 residues. The CDR3 is CASSSPGGLEQYF. The DNA for the CDR3 is TGTGCCAGCAGCTCCCCGGGGGGGCTCGAGCAGTACTTC.

This chain uses TRBV4-1 with TRBJ2-1, with TRBD2 matching over 11 bases. The junction had 11 bases not matched to a gene; V was cut back by 1 base and J by 0 bases. The CDR3 covers 20 residues. Germline V gene data show CDR1 as MGHRA and CDR2 as YSYEKL. This CDR3 reads CASSQVPGLAAGSSYNEQFF. The CDR3 bases are TGCGCCAGCAGCCAAGTTCCGGGACTAGCGGCGGGAAGCTCCTACAATGAGCAGTTCTTC.

CDR3 DNA: TGTGCCAGCAGTTTTTGGAGAGACAGGGGGCGTGAAAAACTGTTTTTT. Residues: CASSFWRDRGREKLFF. The chain has TRBV28 and TRBJ1-4; 10 bases line up with TRBD1. From germline, CDR1 is MDHEN and CDR2 SYDVKM. Unmatched junction bases numbered 8, after V lost 3 bases and J lost 7 bases. CDR3 length: 16 amino acids. The full variable domain, rest sourced from reference TRBV28 and TRBJ1-4, is DVKVTQSSRYLVKRTGEKVFLECVQDMDHENMFWYRQDPGLGLRLIYFSYDVKMKEKGDIPEGYSVSREKKERFSLILESASTNQTSMYLCASSFWRDRGREKLFFGSGTQLSVL.

The chain is built from TRBV27 and TRBJ2-5; D possibly corresponds to TRBD2 (5 bases). The CDR3 is 13 residues long. Germline lookup yields CDR1 MNHEY and CDR2 SMNVEV (reference sequence). The ends were cut back, 8 bases at V and 5 bases at J, with 15 bases in the middle. The CDR3 DNA is TGTGCCAGCGGCCTCGTACCGGGGGAGACCCAGTACTTC. It codes for CASGLVPGETQYF.

This sequence joins TRBV4-3 and TRBJ2-3, with D hard to call. Looked up from germline, CDR1 is LGHNA and CDR2 is YSLEER. The CDR3 length is 13 residues. The V gene lost 0 bases and the J gene lost 2 bases, with 3 bases spanning the gap. The chain's CDR3 is CASSQEHTDTQYF. The DNA for the CDR3 is TGCGCCAGCAGCCAAGAACACACAGATACGCAGTATTTT.

The J gene is TRBJ2-5, the V gene TRBV7-9; D uncertain. Per the germline V gene, CDR1 is SEHNR and CDR2 is FQNEAQ (reference sequence). The length of the CDR3 is 13 residues. Trimming took off 1 base at V and 5 bases at J, with 8 bases between the two ends. Written as DNA, the CDR3 is TGTGCCAGCAGCTTAGTCTGGACGGAGACCCAGTACTTC. The encoded protein is CASSLVWTETQYF.

A word on this clone: The same CDR3 also results from other DNA sequences found in this sample. The chain is built from TRBV6-5 and TRBJ1-1; tentatively, D is TRBD1 (6 bases). The CDR3 extends over 14 amino acids. CDR1 and CDR2 from the germline V gene are MNHEY and SVGAGI. Trimming shortened V by 5 bases and J by 1 base, and 11 bases separated the two germline ends. DNA for the CDR3: TGTGCCAGCAGTACGGGGGGACAGAACACTGAAGCTTTCTTT. The encoded protein is CASSTGGQNTEAFF.

The count of this clone is one. V gene TRBV7-8 combines with J gene TRBJ1-5; 10 bases are a match to TRBD1. This CDR3 contains 16 residues. Germline V gives CDR1 SGHVS, CDR2 FQNEAQ. J was trimmed by 5 bases and V by 2 bases; bases with no gene match: 6. The CDR3 sequence is CASSLTPGQGYQPQHF. CDR3 sequence (DNA): TGTGCCAGCAGCTTAACACCGGGACAGGGGTATCAGCCCCAGCATTTT.

The V call is TRBV6-1, the J call TRBJ2-7; 14 bases line up with TRBD2. Germline V CDR1 and CDR2: MNHNS, SASEGT. This CDR3 comprises 19 residues. V lost 3 bases and J lost 3; bases outside the gene matches: 13. CDR3 bases: TGTGCCAGCAGTGAGCGGGGGACTAGCGGGAGTCCCGCCTACTACGAGCAGTACTTC. Its protein is CASSERGTSGSPAYYEQYF.

V and J are TRBV7-9 and TRBJ1-1; D unclear. Germline lookup yields CDR1 SEHNR and CDR2 FQNEAQ (reference sequence). Trimming stripped 1 base from V and 0 bases from J, with 6 bases between. The CDR3 sequence is 14 residues long. The CDR3 nucleotides read TGTGCCAGCAGCTTAGGACTGATGAACACTGAAGCTTTCTTT. Translating it yields CASSLGLMNTEAFF. The variable domain in full, completed from reference TRBV7-9 and TRBJ1-1, reads DTGVSQNPRHKITKRGQNVTFRCDPISEHNRLYWYRQTLGQGPEFLTYFQNEAQLEKSRLLSDRFSAERPKGSFSTLEIQRTEQGDSAMYLCASSLGLMNTEAFFGQGTRLTVV.

This chain joins TRBV19 and TRBJ1-2; D ambiguous. Looked up from germline, CDR1 is LNHDA and CDR2 is SQIVND (reference sequence). The V gene lost 5 bases and the J gene lost 8 bases, with 15 bases spanning the gap. This CDR3 is built from 13 residues. Here the CDR3 DNA reads TGTGCCAGTAGTCCACGGAATGGCGAGGGCTACACCTTC. Protein sequence: CASSPRNGEGYTF.

V and J are TRBV5-1 and TRBJ2-3, with unresolved D. Germline V gene data show CDR1 as SGHRS and CDR2 as YFSETQ. This CDR3 is 14 amino acids long. V was pared by 1 base and J by 6 bases, with 12 bases between. CDR3 loop: CASSLKGPSDTQYF. DNA of the CDR3: TGCGCCAGCAGCTTGAAGGGTCCTTCGGATACGCAGTATTTT.

This clone was counted at least ten times. The rearrangement uses TRBV6-6 and TRBJ1-5, with 7 bases fitting TRBD1. CDR1 and CDR2 from the germline V gene are MNHNY and SVGAGI (reference sequence). The ends lost 6 bases at V and 2 bases at J; junction bases unmatched: 4. The CDR3 covers 14 residues. The CDR3 loop reads CASRPGQGNQPQHF. CDR3 sequence (DNA): TGTGCCAGCAGACCCGGACAGGGCAATCAGCCCCAGCATTTT.

There are a few counts of this clone. The rearrangement links TRBV7-2 to TRBJ2-2, with D unresolved. The CDR3 is 16 amino acids. Trimming left V 1 base short and J 2 bases short, with 11 bases between. Germline CDR1 SGHTA, CDR2 FQGNSA. This CDR3 reads CASSLEPRINTGELFF. Here the CDR3 DNA reads TGTGCCAGCAGCTTAGAGCCTCGTATCAACACCGGGGAGCTGTTTTTT.

The rearrangement links TRBV6-6 to TRBJ2-3, with TRBD2 matching 7 bases. There are 13 residues in the CDR3. Germline V CDR1 and CDR2: MNHNY, SVGAGI (reference sequence). The V and J ends lost 8 bases and 0 bases, in that order; junction bases with no gene match: 2. CDR3 in DNA: TGTGCCAGCGGGCGGGAGAGCACAGATACGCAGTATTTT. Residues: CASGRESTDTQYF.